This T cell receptor (beta chain) was captured in a study of shared clonotypes between healthy human individuals. V gave up 3 bases and J gave up 5 bases, with 26 bases separating them. Germline V gene sequence: CDR1 SNHLY, CDR2 FYNNEI. There are 19 residues in the CDR3. The table came from immunoSEQ multiplex PCR; TCRdb's copy has only in-frame clones and leaves some out. This repertoire shows over a million clones, 75% to 80% found once; its top ten account for 0.5% to 0.6%. The chain employs TRBV2 and TRBJ1-5, with D perhaps TRBD1 (5 bases). This receptor was taken from a man younger than 35 in good health. Some clones in this sample may be carry-over from other donors' samples. The sample was memory CD4+ T cells from PBMCs. Specified subset: CD45RA-negative fraction. The CDR3 is CASSDYRGLVGLPDQPQHF. CDR3 nucleotide sequence: TGTGCCAGCAGTGACTACCGGGGCCTAGTAGGACTCCCCGATCAGCCCCAGCATTTT. Full variable domain (rest looked up from reference TRBV2 and TRBJ1-5): EPEVTQTPSHQVTQMGQEVILRCVPISNHLYFYWYRQILGQKVEFLVSFYNNEISEKSEIFDDQFSVERPDGSNFTLKIRSTKLEDSAMYFCASSDYRGLVGLPDQPQHFGDGTRLSIL.